This T cell receptor (beta chain) was identified in a study of tumor-infiltrating lymphocytes in oesophageal squamous cell carcinoma. The CDR3 is 14 residues long. Trimming pared 1 base from V and 11 bases from J, leaving 17 bases between. CDR1 SGHTA and CDR2 FQGNSA come from the germline V gene. Within the sample, this clonotype is medium-sized. A clone one base away is much larger, so this may be a read error. One entry per CDR3 protein results from TCRdb running MiXCR on the PCR reads. The data contain approximately 2,400 distinct CDR3 sequences, more than 13% of them singletons. The chain joins TRBV7-2 to TRBJ2-5; D is unclear. This receptor was taken from a male donor with esophageal squamous cell carcinoma. Sequencing was done on a sample of esophageal tumor tissue. The CDR3 DNA follows: TGTGCCAGCAGCTTAGGTGGGCTCTTCAATGAGCAGTACTTC. Protein: CASSLGGLFNEQYF.